This TCR beta chain emerged from a study of cytomegalovirus exposure and HLA in healthy donors. Regarding the study as a whole: The authors later found most CMV-associated TCR beta chains appeared HLA-restricted.

A note on this clone: The antigen is undetermined. The germline gene is not matched at one end of the junction; a read error may be the cause.

Both 60 Vbeta primers and 13 Jbeta primers went into the PCR. TCRdb's table, derived via immunoSEQ multiplex PCR, lists solely in-frame clones and lacks some. The repertoire holds approximately 170,000 clones, with over 70% as singletons. The CDR3 covers 16 residues. Germline CDR1 SNHLY, CDR2 FYNNEI. This chain joins TRBV2 and TRBJ2-4; 11 bases align to TRBD1. The material sequenced was PBMCs. The sequence derives from a woman in her thirties or forties in good health and CMV-seropositive. In DNA, the CDR3 is TGTGCCAGCAGTGACGGACAGGGGGCAGCCAAAAACAGTCAGTACTTC. Translating gives CASSDGQGAAKNSQYF.